Sequencing of this T cell receptor beta chain was carried out in a study of vaccination and CD4 T cells after COVID-19. Study in general: Two doses of either BNT162b2 or mRNA-1273 vaccine were given to participants. At a median around 92 days (range 35 to 161) after diagnosis, post-COVID samples were drawn. The peptides that stimulated the cells were overlapping spike peptides from SARS-CoV-2, HCoV-NL63, HCoV-OC43 and HCoV-229E.

As for this clonotype: What it binds is not known.

Noted time point: late sampling 161 to 241 days after vaccination in three convalescent patients. Treatment specified: roughly nine-day PBMC culture with coronavirus spike peptide pools or control peptides (ViraFEST assay). V lost 5 bases and J 5 bases, leaving 15 bases between the germline ends. The CDR3 extends over 15 amino acids. The V gene's germline CDR1 is SGHVS and CDR2 FQNEAQ. Cultured CD4+ T cell DNA underwent sequencing with the Oncomine TCR Beta short-read assay. Via MiXCR, TCRdb re-called the PCR reads, giving one row per CDR3 protein. This sample has approximately 18,000 distinct CDR3 sequences, with 44% found just once.

The chain employs TRBV7-8 and TRBJ2-2; D might be TRBD2 (5 bases). The clonotype comes from a human donor who had recovered from COVID-19. Sequences were derived from CD4+ T cells from blood, cultured in vitro, sampled about 7 months after SARS-CoV-2 vaccination. The CDR3 coding sequence is TGTGCCAGCAGCCAAGCGTCGGGGTGGACCGGGGAGCTGTTTTTT. This codes for CASSQASGWTGELFF.